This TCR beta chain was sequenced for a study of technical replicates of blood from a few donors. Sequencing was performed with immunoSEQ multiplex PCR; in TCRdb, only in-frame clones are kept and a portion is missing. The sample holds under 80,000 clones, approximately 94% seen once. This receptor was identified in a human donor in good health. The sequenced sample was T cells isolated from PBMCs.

CDR3 bases: TGCGCCAGCCCCTCGAACACCGGGGAGCTGTTTTTT. Protein sequence: CASPSNTGELFF. The chain employs TRBV5-1 and TRBJ2-2; D is undetermined. CDR1 and CDR2 (germline): SGHRS, YFSETQ. CDR3 length equals 12 residues. Trimming removed 7 bases from V and 0 bases from J, with 4 bases in between.